These 14 T cell receptor beta chains came from one sample sequenced in a study of human T cells and chemical hapten exposure (dated by TCRdb to the early 2020s). Library generation was performed with RACE. Sequencing relied on a NextSeq 500. Clones were called with MiXCR by TCRdb after fastp trimmed the public reads at Q25, and only in-frame beta chains were retained. Identical CDR3 protein sequences are pooled into one entry, listed with their most common genes and DNA. The sample table contains 95,000 to 150,000 distinct CDR3 sequences; only one count was recorded for about 13% of them. Jointly, the top ten make up around 0.84% of the sample. The time point label for this specimen denotes: patch test 1, 2 weeks after DPC sensitization. Reading the label with the study, this specimen's treatment or condition is: therapeutic diphenylcyclopropenone sensitization with weekly scalp DPC. The sample was whole blood, taken in connection with sensitization to the hapten diphenylcyclopropenone (DPC). These receptors were collected from a man between 18 and 35 years old with alopecia areata. Some clones in this sample may be carry-over from other donors' samples.

The chain's CDR3 is CASRNRNTEAFF. The CDR3 DNA reads as TGTGCCAGCAGGAACAGGAACACTGAAGCTTTCTTT. The chain employs TRBV12-3 or TRBV12-4 and TRBJ1-1, with no clear D. V shed 6 bases and J shed 1 base, with 6 bases lying between them. This CDR3 region has 12 residues.

The genes are TRBV27 and TRBJ2-2; 7 bases align to TRBD1. Trimming took 3 bases from V and 4 from J; bases not matched to a gene: 5. The CDR3 spans 15 residues. The germline V gene has CDR1 MNHEY and CDR2 SMNVEV (reference sequence). The CDR3 here is CASSFTTGATGELFF. The CDR3, as DNA: TGTGCCAGCAGTTTTACTACAGGGGCCACCGGGGAGCTGTTTTTT.

The chain has TRBV6-5 and TRBJ1-1; 9 bases fit TRBD1. Looked up from germline, CDR1 is MNHEY and CDR2 is SVGAGI. V was pared by 6 bases and J by 5 bases, with 10 bases of the junction left unmatched. CDR3 length: 15 residues. Here the CDR3 DNA reads TGTGCCAGCAGCCACACAGGGGGCGGACGGACTGAAGCTTTCTTT. This encodes CASSHTGGGRTEAFF.

This clonotype was counted many times. The V call is TRBV27, the J call TRBJ2-7; TRBD1 is a possible D gene (6 bases). The germline V gene encodes CDR1 MNHEY and CDR2 SMNVEV (reference sequence). V lost 6 bases, J lost 7 bases, and 16 bases lay in between. This CDR3 has 13 residues. The CDR3 is CASSGQWPREQYV. The CDR3 DNA reads TGTGCCAGCAGCGGACAGTGGCCACGGGAGCAGTACGTC.

V is TRBV12-3 or TRBV12-4 and J is TRBJ2-1, with 11 bases lining up with TRBD1. The CDR3 is 15 amino acids. Germline trimming cut 7 bases from V and 10 bases from J; bases unmatched to any gene: 12. In DNA form, the CDR3 reads TGTGCCAGCACCACAAGGAGGACAGGGGGCCGAGAGCAGTTCTTC. Translated: CASTTRRTGGREQFF.

There are a few counts of this clonotype. The chain has TRBV7-3 and TRBJ2-3, with 11 bases identical to TRBD2. The trim removed 4 bases at V and 4 bases at J, leaving 7 bases unmatched. The CDR3 is made up of 16 amino acids. Germline V gene sequence: CDR1 SGHTA, CDR2 FQGTGA. CDR3 loop: CASSSNSGGAADTQYF. The CDR3 DNA is TGTGCCAGCAGCTCAAATAGCGGGGGGGCCGCAGATACGCAGTATTTT.

The V call is TRBV7-2, the J call TRBJ1-2, with D possibly TRBD1 on 5 matching bases. The CDR3 is 13 amino acids. Trimming shortened V by 4 bases and J by 6 bases, and 12 bases separated the two germline ends. Germline V CDR1 and CDR2: SGHTA, FQGNSA. Here the CDR3 DNA reads TGTGCCAGCAGCTCTGAAGGGGCTAATGGCTACACCTTC. Encoded protein: CASSSEGANGYTF.

The genes are TRBV7-2 and TRBJ1-1; 8 bases agree with TRBD1. V was pared by 11 bases and J by 4 bases, with 6 bases of the junction left unmatched. CDR1 is SGHTA and CDR2 is FQGNSA in the germline V gene. The CDR3 totals 12 residues. As DNA, the CDR3 is TGTGCCGGACTAGACAGGGGCACTGAAGCTTTCTTT. It is translated as CAGLDRGTEAFF.

This clonotype was seen more than once but under ten times. The chain has TRBV28 and TRBJ2-3; TRBD2 aligns across 8 bases. The ends lost 7 bases at V and 8 bases at J; junction bases unmatched: 11. Germline CDR1 reads MDHEN; CDR2 reads SYDVKM. This CDR3 contains 14 residues. The CDR3 region is CASISSGVSSTQYF. The CDR3 nucleotides are TGTGCCAGCATTAGTAGCGGGGTATCCAGTACGCAGTATTTT.

V usage is TRBV12-3 or TRBV12-4 and J usage is TRBJ2-6, with D possibly TRBD1 on 5 matching bases. V was trimmed by 2 bases and J by 2 bases, leaving 7 bases between them. The CDR3 consists of 15 residues. The CDR3 coding sequence is TGTGCCAGCAGTTTAAGCAGGGCTGGGGCCAACGTCCTGACTTTC. Encoded protein: CASSLSRAGANVLTF.

This clonotype has a handful of counts. V usage is TRBV5-1 and J usage is TRBJ2-3, with D hard to call. The germline V gene has CDR1 SGHRS and CDR2 YFSETQ. With 1 base removed from V and 3 bases from J, the gap between germline ends came to 6 bases. The CDR3 has 13 amino acids. CDR3 coding DNA: TGCGCCAGCAGCTTGCCTACGACAGATACGCAGTATTTT. Protein product: CASSLPTTDTQYF.

This clonotype was seen more than once but under ten times. This chain uses TRBV3-1 with TRBJ2-7; 7 bases line up with TRBD1. Per germline, CDR1 LGHDT and CDR2 YNNKEL (reference sequence). V lost 1 base to trimming and J lost 3 bases; unmatched junction nucleotides: 3. The CDR3 totals 14 residues. The DNA for the CDR3 is TGTGCCAGCAGCCAAGTTGGGACAGTCTACGAGCAGTACTTC. Its protein product is CASSQVGTVYEQYF.

The genes are TRBV10-2 and TRBJ2-7, with 12 bases matching TRBD1. CDR1 is WSHSY and CDR2 is SAAADI in the germline V gene. V trimming: 4 bases; J trimming: 1 base; junction bases outside the gene matches: 2. This CDR3 comprises 15 residues. In nucleotides, the CDR3 is TGCGCCAGCAGTGGGGGACAGGGGGCATCCTACGAGCAGTACTTC. This gives the protein CASSGGQGASYEQYF.

V is TRBV18 and J is TRBJ1-6, with D unclear. With 2 bases removed from V and 9 bases from J, the gap between germline ends came to 11 bases. This CDR3 is 14 amino acids long. Germline V lookup: CDR1 KGHSH, CDR2 LQKENI. The DNA of the CDR3 is TGTGCCAGCTCACCAACTATCGAGGGTTCACCCCTCCACTTT. Translating gives CASSPTIEGSPLHF.